Listed below are T cell receptor beta chains from one sample, sequenced in a study of blood T cell repertoires in COVID-19. Produced via immunoSEQ multiplex PCR; TCRdb's table is partial and in-frame only. Of 65,000 to 90,000 clones in the sample, 88% were seen once. The sequenced material came from peripheral blood. Source of these receptors: a human donor in a cohort sampled during active COVID-19. CDR3s include the opening cysteine and the closing phenylalanine or tryptophan. A D gene is named only where the DNA matches it firmly. Clone size is given for some rows only: seen once, a few or many times, or a class if the clone is expanded.

v_gene: TRBV11-1
d_gene: NA
abundance: NA
j_gene: TRBJ1-1
CDR3aa: CASSLNPGAEAFF
CDR3nt: TGTGCCAGCAGCTTAAACCCAGGGGCTGAAGCTTTCTTT

v_gene: TRBV11-2
d_gene: TRBD1
abundance: NA
j_gene: TRBJ2-1
CDR3aa: CASSLVGSTGANEQFF
CDR3nt: TGTGCCAGCAGCTTAGTGGGCTCAACAGGGGCCAATGAGCAGTTCTTC

v_gene: TRBV2
d_gene: NA
abundance: NA
j_gene: TRBJ2-1
CDR3aa: CASNKGFEGNEQFF
CDR3nt: TGTGCCAGCAACAAAGGGTTTGAGGGCAATGAGCAGTTCTTC

v_gene: TRBV6-2/TRBV6-3
d_gene: NA
abundance: NA
j_gene: TRBJ2-1
CDR3aa: CASSYWQGGEQFF
CDR3nt: TGTGCCAGCAGTTACTGGCAGGGTGGGGAGCAGTTCTTC

v_gene: TRBV6-2/TRBV6-3
d_gene: NA
abundance: once
j_gene: TRBJ2-3
CDR3aa: CASSSRTDPSTDTQYF
CDR3nt: TGTGCCAGCAGTTCGAGGACAGACCCTAGCACAGATACGCAGTATTTT

v_gene: TRBV5-1
d_gene: NA
abundance: NA
j_gene: TRBJ2-1
CDR3aa: CASSLVGAGPYNEQFF
CDR3nt: TGCGCCAGCAGCTTGGTGGGGGCAGGTCCCTACAATGAGCAGTTCTTC

v_gene: TRBV7-7
d_gene: TRBD2
abundance: NA
j_gene: TRBJ2-1
CDR3aa: CASSQAGSGEQFF
CDR3nt: TGTGCCAGCAGCCAAGCGGGGTCCGGTGAGCAGTTCTTC

v_gene: TRBV24-1
d_gene: NA
abundance: NA
j_gene: TRBJ2-2
CDR3aa: CATNTGTGELFF
CDR3nt: TGTGCCACGAATACGGGTACCGGGGAGCTGTTTTTT

v_gene: TRBV19
d_gene: NA
abundance: once
j_gene: TRBJ2-7
CDR3aa: CASSIDFQMGLYEQYF
CDR3nt: TGTGCCAGTAGTATAGATTTCCAGATGGGGCTCTACGAGCAGTACTTC

v_gene: TRBV9
d_gene: NA
abundance: NA
j_gene: TRBJ2-1
CDR3aa: CASSVRAGGSIAANNEQFF
CDR3nt: TGTGCCAGCAGCGTAAGGGCGGGTGGGTCAATAGCGGCAAACAATGAGCAGTTCTTC

v_gene: TRBV5-4
d_gene: TRBD2
abundance: NA
j_gene: TRBJ2-3
CDR3aa: CASRSTSGSSTDTQYF
CDR3nt: TGTGCCAGCAGATCAACTAGCGGGAGTAGCACAGATACGCAGTATTTT

v_gene: TRBV30
d_gene: TRBD2
abundance: NA
j_gene: TRBJ2-1
CDR3aa: CAWRGLAGNEQFF
CDR3nt: TGTGCCTGGAGGGGACTAGCGGGGAATGAGCAGTTCTTC

v_gene: TRBV7-2
d_gene: NA
abundance: NA
j_gene: TRBJ2-2
CDR3aa: CASSLRRANTGELFF
CDR3nt: TGTGCCAGCAGCTTGAGGAGGGCGAACACCGGGGAGCTGTTTTTT

v_gene: TRBV18
d_gene: NA
abundance: few
j_gene: TRBJ2-5
CDR3aa: CASSRLTVSEETQYF
CDR3nt: TGTGCCAGCTCCCGATTGACAGTTTCGGAAGAGACCCAGTACTTC

v_gene: TRBV4-1
d_gene: NA
abundance: NA
j_gene: TRBJ1-5
CDR3aa: CASSRGNSNQPQHF
CDR3nt: TGCGCCAGCAGCCGAGGGAATAGCAATCAGCCCCAGCATTTT

v_gene: TRBV18
d_gene: NA
abundance: NA
j_gene: TRBJ2-7
CDR3aa: CASSPQTSGYEQYF
CDR3nt: TGTGCCAGCTCACCACAAACCTCGGGGTACGAGCAGTACTTC